A selection of T cell receptor beta chains follows, all from one sample in a study of spatial heterogeneity in lung cancer. TCRdb redid the calling of the 5' RACE reads with MiXCR, one entry per CDR3 protein. The table records approximately 23,000 distinct CDR3 sequences, 4.8% of them present only once. The starting material was lung tumor tissue, obtained at surgery. The receptors derive from a male donor with early-stage non-small cell lung cancer. CDR3s leave out the opening cysteine and the closing phenylalanine or tryptophan.

CDR3aa: ASSLDRYGSEAF
len: 12
v_gene: TRBV11-2
j_gene: TRBJ1-1

CDR3aa: ASSLQAPNTGELF
len: 13
v_gene: TRBV2
j_gene: TRBJ2-2

CDR3aa: ASSEPPTDTGNTIY
len: 14
v_gene: TRBV6-1
j_gene: TRBJ1-3

CDR3aa: ASSYSGEQY
len: 9
v_gene: TRBV6-2/TRBV6-3
j_gene: TRBJ2-7

CDR3aa: ASSGTGKNIQY
len: 11
v_gene: TRBV5-4
j_gene: TRBJ2-4

CDR3aa: ASSPAASGLEQF
len: 12
v_gene: TRBV3-1
j_gene: TRBJ2-1

CDR3aa: ASSLMDRVFGYT
len: 12
v_gene: TRBV7-8
j_gene: TRBJ1-2

CDR3aa: ASSFQNQETQY
len: 11
v_gene: TRBV5-1
j_gene: TRBJ2-5

CDR3aa: ASSLTPSNEQF
len: 11
v_gene: TRBV7-9
j_gene: TRBJ2-1

CDR3aa: ASRKRTDHEKLF
len: 12
v_gene: TRBV6-6
j_gene: TRBJ1-4

CDR3aa: ASTGLAAGGTQY
len: 12
v_gene: TRBV7-2
j_gene: TRBJ2-5

CDR3aa: ASSLGQAHYGYT
len: 12
v_gene: TRBV28
j_gene: TRBJ1-2

CDR3aa: ASSFGHSYEQY
len: 11
v_gene: TRBV11-2
j_gene: TRBJ2-7

CDR3aa: ASSPPGQKETQY
len: 12
v_gene: TRBV12-3/TRBV12-4
j_gene: TRBJ2-5

CDR3aa: ASSYRDREAETQY
len: 13
v_gene: TRBV19
j_gene: TRBJ2-5

CDR3aa: SASRFGTAFYGYT
len: 13
v_gene: TRBV20-1
j_gene: TRBJ1-2

CDR3aa: ASRLGSQETQY
len: 11
v_gene: TRBV28
j_gene: TRBJ2-5

CDR3aa: ASSFLSGSGANVLT
len: 14
v_gene: TRBV27
j_gene: TRBJ2-6

CDR3aa: ASSPLAGASTDTQY
len: 14
v_gene: TRBV28
j_gene: TRBJ2-3

CDR3aa: ATRQGKYEQY
len: 10
v_gene: TRBV28
j_gene: TRBJ2-7

CDR3aa: ASSQLGDTEAF
len: 11
v_gene: TRBV3-1
j_gene: TRBJ1-1

CDR3aa: ASNGGPFNTGELF
len: 13
v_gene: TRBV14
j_gene: TRBJ2-2

CDR3aa: ASSLTASGPYEQY
len: 13
v_gene: TRBV28
j_gene: TRBJ2-7

CDR3aa: ASSLAGAVTEAF
len: 12
v_gene: TRBV28
j_gene: TRBJ1-1

CDR3aa: ASRETSGYNEQF
len: 12
v_gene: TRBV5-6
j_gene: TRBJ2-1

CDR3aa: ASKGGDTEAF
len: 10
v_gene: TRBV19
j_gene: TRBJ1-1

CDR3aa: ASRRRDRGSTGELF
len: 14
v_gene: TRBV6-1
j_gene: TRBJ2-2

CDR3aa: ASSRPEGNQPQH
len: 12
v_gene: TRBV7-9
j_gene: TRBJ1-5

CDR3aa: ASSPGQGSSETQY
len: 13
v_gene: TRBV5-1
j_gene: TRBJ2-5

CDR3aa: SARDLGGSGGAKNIQY
len: 16
v_gene: TRBV20-1
j_gene: TRBJ2-4

CDR3aa: ATLDSLGGNEQF
len: 12
v_gene: TRBV24-1
j_gene: TRBJ2-1

CDR3aa: ASSSRDRTSGGYIASGYT
len: 18
v_gene: TRBV28
j_gene: TRBJ1-2

CDR3aa: ASARGGLDTEAF
len: 12
v_gene: TRBV7-2
j_gene: TRBJ1-1

CDR3aa: ASSPGQGRGNTEAF
len: 14
v_gene: TRBV27
j_gene: TRBJ1-1

CDR3aa: ASSSPQNFLYNEQF
len: 14
v_gene: TRBV11-1
j_gene: TRBJ2-1

CDR3aa: ASSLINEQF
len: 9
v_gene: TRBV7-9
j_gene: TRBJ2-1

CDR3aa: ATSDPRGIRAAGELF
len: 15
v_gene: TRBV24-1
j_gene: TRBJ2-2

CDR3aa: ASSVAGTGGGRAEAF
len: 15
v_gene: TRBV5-1
j_gene: TRBJ1-1

CDR3aa: ASSLYRGEQY
len: 10
v_gene: TRBV12-3/TRBV12-4
j_gene: TRBJ2-7

CDR3aa: SVEDPRLAYEQY
len: 12
v_gene: TRBV29-1
j_gene: TRBJ2-7

CDR3aa: ASSFRAGNSKETQY
len: 14
v_gene: TRBV5-1
j_gene: TRBJ2-5

CDR3aa: ASRPTGAGGAGEQY
len: 14
v_gene: TRBV12-3/TRBV12-4
j_gene: TRBJ2-7

CDR3aa: ASSTGRADTQY
len: 11
v_gene: TRBV5-1
j_gene: TRBJ2-3

CDR3aa: AISESTRDSRYYEQY
len: 15
v_gene: TRBV10-3
j_gene: TRBJ2-7

CDR3aa: ASSQGPGETQY
len: 11
v_gene: TRBV14
j_gene: TRBJ2-5

CDR3aa: SATRTSQETQY
len: 11
v_gene: TRBV20-1
j_gene: TRBJ2-5

CDR3aa: ASGAGGNTGELF
len: 12
v_gene: TRBV16
j_gene: TRBJ2-2

CDR3aa: ASRSTGHAYEQY
len: 12
v_gene: TRBV28
j_gene: TRBJ2-7

CDR3aa: ATSMGTTDTQY
len: 11
v_gene: TRBV6-2/TRBV6-3
j_gene: TRBJ2-3

CDR3aa: ASSLTGSNIQY
len: 11
v_gene: TRBV7-3
j_gene: TRBJ2-4

CDR3aa: SAPNTGGLTEAF
len: 12
v_gene: TRBV20-1
j_gene: TRBJ1-1

CDR3aa: ASSTGTGVTYEQY
len: 13
v_gene: TRBV5-1
j_gene: TRBJ2-7

CDR3aa: SARPTGNWGNTIY
len: 13
v_gene: TRBV20-1
j_gene: TRBJ1-3

CDR3aa: AWSLRGLQPQH
len: 11
v_gene: TRBV30
j_gene: TRBJ1-5

CDR3aa: ASSLVGGNYGYT
len: 12
v_gene: TRBV11-2
j_gene: TRBJ1-2

CDR3aa: ASSLWSGTARNTIY
len: 14
v_gene: TRBV28
j_gene: TRBJ1-3

CDR3aa: ASSLNSGSYEQY
len: 12
v_gene: TRBV7-7
j_gene: TRBJ2-7

CDR3aa: ASSWTTGNTEAF
len: 12
v_gene: TRBV5-1
j_gene: TRBJ1-1